The sequence of this TCR beta chain was determined in a study of blood T cell repertoires in COVID-19. From germline, CDR1 is SGDLS and CDR2 YYNGEE. CDR3 length: 16 amino acids. V lost 4 bases, J lost 2 bases, and 5 bases stayed unmatched. This clone has only one observation. Sequencing used immunoSEQ multiplex PCR; TCRdb keeps in-frame clones, though not all of them. The table includes about 360,000 clones, approximately 86% detected once. This sequence joins TRBV9 and TRBJ2-2; TRBD1 matches at 10 bases. The sequenced material came from peripheral blood. The sequence derives from a woman in her sixties with COVID-19, enrolled during active disease. The CDR3 sequence is CASSSRDRGNTGELFF. The CDR3, as DNA: TGTGCCAGCAGCTCACGGGACAGGGGTAACACCGGGGAGCTGTTTTTT.